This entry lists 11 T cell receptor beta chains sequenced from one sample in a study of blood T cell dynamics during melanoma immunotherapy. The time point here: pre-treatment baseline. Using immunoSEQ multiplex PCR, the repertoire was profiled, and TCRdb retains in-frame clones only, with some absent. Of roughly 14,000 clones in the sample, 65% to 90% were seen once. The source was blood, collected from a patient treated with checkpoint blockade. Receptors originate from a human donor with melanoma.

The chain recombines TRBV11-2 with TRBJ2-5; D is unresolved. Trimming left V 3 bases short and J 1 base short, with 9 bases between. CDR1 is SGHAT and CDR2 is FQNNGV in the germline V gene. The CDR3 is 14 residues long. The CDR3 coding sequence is TGTGCCAGCAGCTTCCAGCGAATCCAAGAGACCCAGTACTTC. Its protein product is CASSFQRIQETQYF.

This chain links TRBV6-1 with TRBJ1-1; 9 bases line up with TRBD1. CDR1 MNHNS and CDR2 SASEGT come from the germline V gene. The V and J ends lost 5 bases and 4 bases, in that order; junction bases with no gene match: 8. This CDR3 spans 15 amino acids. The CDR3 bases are TGTGCCAGCAGTTCACAGGGGGCGCTTTTCACTGAAGCTTTCTTT. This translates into CASSSQGALFTEAFF.

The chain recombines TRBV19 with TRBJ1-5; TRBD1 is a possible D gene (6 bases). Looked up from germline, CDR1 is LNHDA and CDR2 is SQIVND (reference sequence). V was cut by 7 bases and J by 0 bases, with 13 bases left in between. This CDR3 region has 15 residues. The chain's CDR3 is CASNRAGVSNQPQHF. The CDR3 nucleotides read TGTGCCAGTAACCGGGCAGGGGTTAGCAATCAGCCCCAGCATTTT.

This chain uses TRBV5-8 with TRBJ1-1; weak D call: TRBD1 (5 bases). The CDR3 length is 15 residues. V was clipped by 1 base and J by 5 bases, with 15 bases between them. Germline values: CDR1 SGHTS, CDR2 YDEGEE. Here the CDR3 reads CASSLWGVGRTEAFF. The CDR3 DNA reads TGTGCCAGCAGCTTGTGGGGGGTTGGGCGAACTGAAGCTTTCTTT.

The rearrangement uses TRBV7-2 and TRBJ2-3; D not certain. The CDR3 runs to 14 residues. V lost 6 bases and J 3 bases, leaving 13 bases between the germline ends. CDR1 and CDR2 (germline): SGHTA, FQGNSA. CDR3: CASSLGAFTDTQYF. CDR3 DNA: TGTGCCAGCAGTCTCGGAGCATTTACAGATACGCAGTATTTT. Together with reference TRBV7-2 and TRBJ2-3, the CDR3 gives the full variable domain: GAGVSQSPSNKVTEKGKDVELRCDPISGHTALYWYRQSLGQGLEFLIYFQGNSAPDKSGLPSDRFSAERTGGSVSTLTIQRTQQEDSAVYLCASSLGAFTDTQYFGPGTRLTVL.

This CDR3 reads CASSLVFTGTENSPLHF. CDR3 coding DNA: TGCGCCAGCAGCTTGGTGTTTACAGGGACAGAGAATTCACCCCTCCACTTT. The J gene is TRBJ1-6, the V gene TRBV5-1, with 7 positions matching TRBD1. The germline V gene encodes CDR1 SGHRS and CDR2 YFSETQ. Trimming at V came to 0 bases and at J to 7 bases, leaving 10 bases not matched to a gene. The CDR3 has 17 residues. Filled out from reference TRBV5-1 and TRBJ1-6, the complete variable domain reads KAGVTQTPRYLIKTRGQQVTLSCSPISGHRSVSWYQQTPGQGLQFLFEYFSETQRNKGNFPGRFSGRQFSNSRSEMNVSTLELGDSALYLCASSLVFTGTENSPLHFGNGTRLTVT.

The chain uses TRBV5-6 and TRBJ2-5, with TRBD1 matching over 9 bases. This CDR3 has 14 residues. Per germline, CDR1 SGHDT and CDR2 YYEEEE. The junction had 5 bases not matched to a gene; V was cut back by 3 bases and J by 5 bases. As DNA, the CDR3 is TGTGCCAGCAGCTGGGACAGGGTCAGTGAGACCCAGTACTTC. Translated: CASSWDRVSETQYF.

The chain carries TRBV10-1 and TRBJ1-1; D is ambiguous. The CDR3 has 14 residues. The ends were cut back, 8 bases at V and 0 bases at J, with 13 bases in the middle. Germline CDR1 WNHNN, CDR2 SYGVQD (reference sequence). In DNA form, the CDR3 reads TGCGCCAGCGGAAAGCAGAACCTGAACACTGAAGCTTTCTTT. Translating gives CASGKQNLNTEAFF.

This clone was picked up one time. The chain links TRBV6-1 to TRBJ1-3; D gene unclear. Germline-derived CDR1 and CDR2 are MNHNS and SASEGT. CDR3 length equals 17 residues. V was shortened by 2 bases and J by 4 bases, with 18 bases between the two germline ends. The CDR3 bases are TGTGCCAGCAGTGAAAACTTTCCCCCCCGGGCCGGAAACACCATATATTTT. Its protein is CASSENFPPRAGNTIYF.

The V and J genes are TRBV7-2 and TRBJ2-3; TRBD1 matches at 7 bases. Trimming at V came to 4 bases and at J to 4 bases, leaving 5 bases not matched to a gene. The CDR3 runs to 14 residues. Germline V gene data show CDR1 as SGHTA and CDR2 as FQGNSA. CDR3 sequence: CASSSPQGADTQYF. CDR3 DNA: TGTGCCAGCAGCTCCCCCCAGGGGGCAGATACGCAGTATTTT. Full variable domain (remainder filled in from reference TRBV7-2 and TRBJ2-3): GAGVSQSPSNKVTEKGKDVELRCDPISGHTALYWYRQSLGQGLEFLIYFQGNSAPDKSGLPSDRFSAERTGGSVSTLTIQRTQQEDSAVYLCASSSPQGADTQYFGPGTRLTVL.

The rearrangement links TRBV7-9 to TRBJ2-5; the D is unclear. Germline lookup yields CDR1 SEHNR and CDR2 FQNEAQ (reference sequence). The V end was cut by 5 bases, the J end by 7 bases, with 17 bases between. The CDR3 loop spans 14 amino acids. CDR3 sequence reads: CASSARASSGTQYF. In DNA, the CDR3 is TGTGCCAGCAGCGCAAGGGCCTCATCGGGGACCCAGTACTTC.